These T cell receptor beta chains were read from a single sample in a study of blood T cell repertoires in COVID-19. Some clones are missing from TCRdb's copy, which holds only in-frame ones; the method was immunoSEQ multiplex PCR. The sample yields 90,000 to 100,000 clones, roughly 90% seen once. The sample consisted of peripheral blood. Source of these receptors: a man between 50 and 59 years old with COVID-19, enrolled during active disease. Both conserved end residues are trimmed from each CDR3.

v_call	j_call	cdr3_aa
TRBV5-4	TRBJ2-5	ASSLPMGGGSETQY
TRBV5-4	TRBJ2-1	ASTPNPQQDEQF
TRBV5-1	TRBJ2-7	ASSGTGNSYEQY
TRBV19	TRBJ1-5	ASRDSVAGPQH
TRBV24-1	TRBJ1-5	ATSERDRGKDQPQH
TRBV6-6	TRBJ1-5	ASRGHQNQPQH
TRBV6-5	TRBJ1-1	ASSYSAGRNTEAF
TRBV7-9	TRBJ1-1	ASSLEFMNTEAF
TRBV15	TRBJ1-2	ATSREPGANYGYT
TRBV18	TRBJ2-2	ASSFGQGRGELF
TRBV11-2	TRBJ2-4	ASSHPMRSGGWVKNIQY
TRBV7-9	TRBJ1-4	ASSLFFQTNEKLF
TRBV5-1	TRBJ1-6	ASSTNRGRDSPLH
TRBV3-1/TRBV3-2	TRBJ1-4	ASSQRGLGNEKLF
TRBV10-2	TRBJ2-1	ASRISGGPGNEQF
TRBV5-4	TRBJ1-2	ASSLVTGGAGYGYT
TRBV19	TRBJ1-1	ASSIGAPMNTEAF
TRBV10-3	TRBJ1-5	AISGNSNQPQH
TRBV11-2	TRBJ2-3	ASSLIPSGGIDTQY
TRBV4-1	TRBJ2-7	ASSRSGQGYEQY
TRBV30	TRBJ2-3	AWRSGGATDTQY
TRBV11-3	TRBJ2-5	ASSLEPGGRETQY
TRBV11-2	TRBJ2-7	ASSLDLQLIYEQY
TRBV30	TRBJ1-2	AWSPTGTPLDGYT
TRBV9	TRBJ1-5	ASSASGFSNQPQH
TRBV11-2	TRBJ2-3	ASSRRGARTDTQY
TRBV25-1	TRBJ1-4	ASRARGAATNEKLF
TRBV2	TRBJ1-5	ASSAMTGMSNQPQH
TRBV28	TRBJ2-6	ASSYDRGRSGANVLT
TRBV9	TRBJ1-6	ASSVAENSPLH
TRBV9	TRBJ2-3	ASALTSGGTDTQY
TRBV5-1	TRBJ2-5	ASSLTGYRQETQY
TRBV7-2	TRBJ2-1	ASSLWSSGRYNEQF
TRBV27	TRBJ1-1	ASSLSGADTEAF
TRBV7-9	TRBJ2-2	ASSLQGTGELF
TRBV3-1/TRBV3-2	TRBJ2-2	ASSQDVASVAGELF
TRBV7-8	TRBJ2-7	ASSLGQGDEQY
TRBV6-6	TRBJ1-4	ASSYGGEFEKLF
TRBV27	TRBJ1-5	ASSLKGDNNQPQH
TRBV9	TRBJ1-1	ASSPHPTGGWTEAF
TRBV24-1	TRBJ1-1	ATREVGKTEAF